The 2 T cell receptor beta chains below were found in one sample sequenced in a study of T-cell reconstitution after alpha-beta-depleted transplantation in children. Unique molecular identifiers were built into the TCRbeta library. TCRdb processed the PCR reads anew with MiXCR; each CDR3 protein has one entry. The sample lists about a million distinct CDR3 sequences, roughly 29% occurring once. The sequences come from PBMCs, mostly from graft donor cells, collected 360 days after TCRalphabeta/CD19-depleted stem cell transplant. These receptors were taken from a boy younger than two who had a stem cell transplant for SCID, so the T cells may come from the graft donor.

This clonotype was seen a handful of times. The CDR3 DNA reads TGCAGTGCTAGGAGGACTCTGAACACTGAAGCTTTCTTT. The encoded protein is CSARRTLNTEAFF. V is TRBV20-1 and J is TRBJ1-1; D not certain. Germline V gene data show CDR1 as DFQATT and CDR2 as SNEGSKA (reference sequence). The CDR3 runs to 13 residues. V was pared by 3 bases and J by 0 bases, with 8 bases between.

The rearrangement links TRBV20-1 to TRBJ1-6; D is unclear. The germline gives CDR1 DFQATT, CDR2 SNEGSKA (reference sequence). Trimming shortened V by 4 bases and J by 3 bases, and 10 bases separated the two germline ends. The CDR3 sequence is 14 residues long. CDR3 nucleotide sequence: TGCAGTGCTAATCAGGATATCTATAATTCACCCCTCCACTTT. Its translation: CSANQDIYNSPLHF.